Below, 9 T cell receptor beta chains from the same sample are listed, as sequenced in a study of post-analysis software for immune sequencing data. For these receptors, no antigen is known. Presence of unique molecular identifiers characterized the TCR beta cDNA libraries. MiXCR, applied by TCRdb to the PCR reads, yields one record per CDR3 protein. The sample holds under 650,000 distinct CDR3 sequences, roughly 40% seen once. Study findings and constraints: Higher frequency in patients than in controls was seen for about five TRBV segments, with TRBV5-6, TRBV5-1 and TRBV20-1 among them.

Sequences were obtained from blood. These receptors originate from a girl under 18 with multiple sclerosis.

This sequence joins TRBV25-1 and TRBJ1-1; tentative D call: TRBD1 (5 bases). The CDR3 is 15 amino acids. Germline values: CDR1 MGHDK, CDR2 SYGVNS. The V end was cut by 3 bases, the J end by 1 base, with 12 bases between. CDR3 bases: TGTGCCAGCAGTGAGGGATGGGGCCGGAACACTGAAGCTTTCTTT. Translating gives CASSEGWGRNTEAFF.

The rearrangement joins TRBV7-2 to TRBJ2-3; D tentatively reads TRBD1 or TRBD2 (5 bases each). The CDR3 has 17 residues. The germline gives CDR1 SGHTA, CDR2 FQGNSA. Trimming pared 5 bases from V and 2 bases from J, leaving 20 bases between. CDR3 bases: TGTGCCAGCAGCACAGGACTCACACGTCTCCTCACAGATACGCAGTATTTT. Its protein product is CASSTGLTRLLTDTQYF.

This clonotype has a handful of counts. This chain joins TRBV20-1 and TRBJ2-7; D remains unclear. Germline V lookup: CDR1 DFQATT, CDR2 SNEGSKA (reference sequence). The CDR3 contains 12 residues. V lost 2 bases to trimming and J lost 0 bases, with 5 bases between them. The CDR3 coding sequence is TGCAGTGCTAGACGTAGCTCCTACGAGCAGTACTTC. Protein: CSARRSSYEQYF.

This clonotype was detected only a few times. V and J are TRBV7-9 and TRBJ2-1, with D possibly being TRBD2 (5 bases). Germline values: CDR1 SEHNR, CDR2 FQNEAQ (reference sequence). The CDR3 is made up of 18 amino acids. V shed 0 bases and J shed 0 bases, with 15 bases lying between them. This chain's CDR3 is CASSLARAALSSYNEQFF. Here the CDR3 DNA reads TGTGCCAGCAGCTTAGCGCGGGCGGCGCTGAGCTCCTACAATGAGCAGTTCTTC.

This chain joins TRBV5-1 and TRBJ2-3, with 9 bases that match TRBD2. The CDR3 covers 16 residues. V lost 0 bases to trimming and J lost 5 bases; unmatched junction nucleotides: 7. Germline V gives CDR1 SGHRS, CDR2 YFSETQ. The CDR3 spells CASSLVAGGPGDTQYF. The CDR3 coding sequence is TGCGCCAGCAGCTTGGTTGCGGGGGGGCCCGGAGATACGCAGTATTTT. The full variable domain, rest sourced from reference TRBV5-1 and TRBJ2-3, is KAGVTQTPRYLIKTRGQQVTLSCSPISGHRSVSWYQQTPGQGLQFLFEYFSETQRNKGNFPGRFSGRQFSNSRSEMNVSTLELGDSALYLCASSLVAGGPGDTQYFGPGTRLTVL.

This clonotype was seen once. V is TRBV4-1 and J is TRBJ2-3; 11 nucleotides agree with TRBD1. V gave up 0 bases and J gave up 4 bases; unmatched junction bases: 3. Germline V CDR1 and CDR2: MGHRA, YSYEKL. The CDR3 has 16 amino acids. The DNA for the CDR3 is TGCGCCAGCAGCCAAGAAGGGACAGGGGGTTCAGATACGCAGTATTTT. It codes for CASSQEGTGGSDTQYF.

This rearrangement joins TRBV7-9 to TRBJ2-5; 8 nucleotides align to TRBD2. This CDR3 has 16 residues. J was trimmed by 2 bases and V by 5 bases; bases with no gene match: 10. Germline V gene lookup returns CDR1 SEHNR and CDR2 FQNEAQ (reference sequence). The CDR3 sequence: CASSLVSGLDQETQYF. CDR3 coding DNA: TGTGCCAGCAGCCTCGTCTCGGGACTAGATCAAGAGACCCAGTACTTC.

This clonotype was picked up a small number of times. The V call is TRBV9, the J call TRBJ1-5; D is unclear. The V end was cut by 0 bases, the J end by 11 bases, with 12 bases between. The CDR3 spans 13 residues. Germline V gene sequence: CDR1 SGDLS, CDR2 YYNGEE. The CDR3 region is CASSVAESGSQHF. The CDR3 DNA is TGTGCCAGCAGCGTAGCTGAATCTGGGTCCCAGCATTTT.

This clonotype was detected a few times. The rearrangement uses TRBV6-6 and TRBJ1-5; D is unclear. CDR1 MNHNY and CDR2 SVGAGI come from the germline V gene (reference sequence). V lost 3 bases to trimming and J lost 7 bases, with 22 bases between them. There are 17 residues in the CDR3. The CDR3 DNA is TGTGCCAGCAGTTATCACCCGGCGAGGGAGGACGAACAGCCCCAGCATTTT. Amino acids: CASSYHPAREDEQPQHF.